This is a list of T cell receptor beta chains from one sample in a study of immune cell composition in non-small cell lung cancer. TCRdb's copy holds only in-frame clones and misses some; the assay was immunoSEQ multiplex PCR. The table has 1,000 to 1,300 clones, over 55% seen once. Sequencing was performed on non-adjacent lung tissue. The receptors were sampled from a human donor with non-small cell lung cancer. Each CDR3 is given with its conserved first and last residue. The D gene is left open where the match is weak. A row's size may be missing; if present it is once, few, many or a size class.

J,length,size,V,D,CDR3,DNA
TRBJ2-1,17,.,TRBV5-1,TRBD2,CASSLYGLAGAHNEQFF,TGCGCCAGCAGCCTTTACGGACTAGCGGGGGCCCACAATGAGCAGTTCTTC
TRBJ1-6,16,.,TRBV6-5,.,CASSSLPQTYNSPLHF,TGTGCCAGCAGTTCTCTCCCGCAGACCTATAATTCACCCCTCCACTTT
TRBJ2-3,14,.,TRBV15,.,CATGAGRITDTQYF,TGTGCCACTGGTGCGGGACGGATCACAGATACGCAGTATTTT
TRBJ2-7,14,.,TRBV6-6,.,CASRPTGNSYEQYF,TGTGCCAGCAGACCCACCGGGAACTCCTACGAGCAGTACTTC
TRBJ1-1,12,.,TRBV11-3,.,CASSLQNTEAFF,TGTGCCAGCAGCTTACAGAACACTGAAGCTTTCTTT
TRBJ2-5,16,.,TRBV5-1,.,CASSLGGTFIQETQYF,TGCGCCAGCAGCTTGGGGGGCACCTTCATTCAAGAGACCCAGTACTTC
TRBJ1-1,14,once,TRBV6-6,.,CASSYDRPNTEAFF,TGTGCCAGCAGTTACGACAGGCCGAACACTGAAGCTTTCTTT
TRBJ1-2,14,.,TRBV15,TRBD1,CATSKPGGVDGYTF,TGTGCCACCAGCAAGCCAGGGGGCGTAGATGGCTACACCTTC
TRBJ2-5,16,.,TRBV11-3,.,CASSTRGAGIDETQYF,TGTGCCAGCTCCACCAGGGGGGCGGGTATTGACGAGACCCAGTACTTC
TRBJ1-2,15,.,TRBV27,TRBD1,CASSTYAGGAGGYTF,TGTGCCAGCAGTACATACGCAGGGGGCGCAGGAGGCTACACCTTC
TRBJ2-1,16,.,TRBV2,TRBD1,CASSEIGTGFYNEQFF,TGTGCCAGCAGTGAAATAGGGACAGGGTTCTACAATGAGCAGTTCTTC
TRBJ1-5,12,.,TRBV9,.,CAPRVLNQPQHF,TGTGCCCCCAGGGTGCTAAATCAGCCCCAGCATTTT
TRBJ1-3,14,.,TRBV4-2,TRBD1,CASSQEGQGYTIYF,TGTGCCAGCAGCCAAGAGGGACAGGGATACACCATATATTTT
TRBJ1-2,12,.,TRBV6-1,.,CASRDRNYGYTF,TGTGCCAGCAGGGACAGAAACTATGGCTACACCTTC
TRBJ1-1,14,.,TRBV6-5,.,CASSVSRGNTEAFF,TGTGCCAGCAGTGTTTCCAGGGGTAACACTGAAGCTTTCTTT
TRBJ1-5,15,few,TRBV2,.,CASSGLGASNQPQHF,TGTGCCAGCAGTGGGTTGGGAGCCAGCAATCAGCCCCAGCATTTT
TRBJ2-1,16,.,TRBV11-3,TRBD2,CASSSSGGSLSGEQFF,TGTGCCAGCAGTTCTAGCGGGGGGTCGCTGAGTGGTGAGCAGTTCTTC
TRBJ1-6,16,once,TRBV30,.,CAWRPGSGSYNSPLHF,TGTGCCTGGAGACCGGGCTCGGGATCCTATAATTCACCCCTCCACTTT
TRBJ2-6,16,few,TRBV4-3,.,CASSQETGSGANVLTF,TGCGCCAGCAGCCAAGAGACTGGATCTGGGGCCAACGTCCTGACTTTC
TRBJ1-2,16,.,TRBV5-6,TRBD1,CASSARDRAYAYGYTF,TGTGCCAGCAGCGCCCGGGACAGGGCTTACGCCTATGGCTACACCTTC
TRBJ1-6,14,.,TRBV28,.,CASSTHRDGSPLHF,TGTGCCAGCAGTACCCACAGGGACGGTTCACCCCTCCACTTT
TRBJ1-4,15,few,TRBV6-5,TRBD1,CASSYSTGTNEKLFF,TGTGCCAGCAGTTACTCGACAGGGACTAATGAAAAACTGTTTTTT
TRBJ1-6,15,.,TRBV27,.,CASSLSWTVNSPLHF,TGTGCCAGCAGTTTATCGTGGACAGTCAATTCACCCCTCCACTTT
TRBJ2-7,14,.,TRBV6-1,TRBD1,CASSESGGIYEQYF,TGTGCCAGCAGTGAGTCAGGGGGCATCTACGAGCAGTACTTC
TRBJ2-5,17,.,TRBV28,TRBD2,CASSLPPIEAGAQSLDF,TGTGCCAGCAGTTTACCACCGATTGAAGCGGGGGCCCAATCTTTGGACTTC
TRBJ2-5,16,few,TRBV9,.,CASSSGTSPPRETQYF,TGTGCCAGCAGCTCCGGGACTTCGCCGCCAAGAGAGACCCAGTACTTC
TRBJ2-2,15,.,TRBV14,.,CASSRGGTQTGELFF,TGTGCCAGCAGCCGGGGGGGCACCCAGACCGGGGAGCTGTTTTTT
TRBJ1-1,13,.,TRBV29-1,.,CSAEAGKNTEAFF,TGCAGCGCCGAAGCGGGTAAGAACACTGAAGCTTTCTTT
TRBJ1-5,15,.,TRBV7-8,TRBD1,CASTPDRGLIQPQHF,TGTGCCAGCACCCCCGACAGGGGGCTAATTCAGCCCCAGCATTTT
TRBJ2-7,13,.,TRBV29-1,TRBD2,CSVITSGGWEQYF,TGCAGCGTGATCACTAGCGGGGGTTGGGAGCAGTACTTC
TRBJ2-1,14,hyperexpanded,TRBV4-1,.,CASSQEVRVNEQFF,TGCGCCAGCAGCCAAGAGGTCCGGGTAAATGAGCAGTTCTTC
TRBJ2-5,17,few,TRBV7-9,TRBD2,CASSPRGAGGLGETQYF,TGTGCCAGCAGCCCCCGAGGAGCGGGGGGGCTGGGGGAGACCCAGTACTTC
TRBJ2-5,16,.,TRBV2,.,CASSGPGHVYQETQYF,TGTGCCAGCAGTGGGCCGGGACACGTGTACCAAGAGACCCAGTACTTC
TRBJ2-5,14,once,TRBV5-1,.,CASSLDTDQEAQYF,TGCGCCAGCAGCTTGGATACGGATCAAGAGGCCCAGTACTTC
TRBJ2-1,13,.,TRBV7-2,.,CASHWAGYNEQFF,TGTGCCAGCCACTGGGCAGGTTACAATGAGCAGTTCTTC
TRBJ1-1,14,.,TRBV30,.,CAWSVLGGNTEAFF,TGTGCCTGGAGTGTACTGGGGGGGAACACTGAAGCTTTCTTT
TRBJ2-7,18,.,TRBV18,.,CASSPEGLAKDWGYEQYF,TGTGCCAGCTCACCAGAAGGTCTAGCGAAGGACTGGGGCTACGAGCAGTACTTC
TRBJ1-5,15,.,TRBV28,TRBD1,CASSPGQGWGQPQHF,TGTGCCAGCAGTCCCGGACAGGGTTGGGGTCAGCCCCAGCATTTT
TRBJ1-4,17,.,TRBV4-2,.,CASSQDPRRTTNEKLFF,TGTGCCAGCAGCCAAGATCCGCGGAGAACCACTAATGAAAAACTGTTTTTT